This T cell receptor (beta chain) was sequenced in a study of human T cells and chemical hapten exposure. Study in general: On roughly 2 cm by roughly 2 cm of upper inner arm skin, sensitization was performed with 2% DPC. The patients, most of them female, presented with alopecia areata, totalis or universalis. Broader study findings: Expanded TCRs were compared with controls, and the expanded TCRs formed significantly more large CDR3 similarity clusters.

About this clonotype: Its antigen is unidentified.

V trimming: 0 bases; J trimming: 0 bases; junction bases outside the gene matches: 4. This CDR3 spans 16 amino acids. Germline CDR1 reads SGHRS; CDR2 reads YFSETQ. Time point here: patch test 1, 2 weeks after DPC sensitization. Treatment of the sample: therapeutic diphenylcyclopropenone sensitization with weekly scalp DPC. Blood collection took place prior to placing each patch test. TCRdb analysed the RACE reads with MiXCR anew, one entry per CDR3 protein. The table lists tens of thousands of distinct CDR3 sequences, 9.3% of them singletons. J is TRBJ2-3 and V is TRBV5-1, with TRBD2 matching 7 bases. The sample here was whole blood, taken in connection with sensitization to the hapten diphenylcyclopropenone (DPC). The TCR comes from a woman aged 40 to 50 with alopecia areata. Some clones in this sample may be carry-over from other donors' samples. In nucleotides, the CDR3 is TGCGCCAGCAGCTTGGTTCCAGCGGGGAGCACAGATACGCAGTATTTT. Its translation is CASSLVPAGSTDTQYF.